A single sample is the source of the 8 T cell receptor beta chains below, sequenced in a study of shared T cell receptors in the human thymus. Clones were read by immunoSEQ multiplex PCR, and TCRdb kept only the in-frame ones, dropping some. Here the sample spans about 660,000 clones, around 87% being singletons. The data were also submitted as part of a second study, on human thymus T cells.

Input material: thymocytes. These TCRs come from a boy under two years old with a congenital heart defect.

The chain recombines TRBV11-2 with TRBJ2-3; TRBD1 matches 7 bases. CDR1 is SGHAT, CDR2 FQNNGV, per germline. This CDR3 region has 16 residues. The trim removed 5 bases at V and 0 bases at J, leaving 8 bases unmatched. The CDR3 here is CASSDRTGSSTDTQYF. The CDR3 DNA reads TGTGCCAGCAGCGACCGGACAGGCTCAAGCACAGATACGCAGTATTTT.

This clone showed up just a few times. The rearrangement uses TRBV28 and TRBJ1-1; 9 bases are a match to TRBD1. Per germline, CDR1 MDHEN and CDR2 SYDVKM. The CDR3 has 16 residues. V gave up 4 bases and J gave up 3 bases; unmatched junction bases: 9. CDR3 protein: CASSSPDRGLYTEAFF. The DNA for the CDR3 is TGTGCCAGCAGTTCCCCGGACAGGGGACTTTACACTGAAGCTTTCTTT. Filled out from reference TRBV28 and TRBJ1-1, the complete variable domain reads DVKVTQSSRYLVKRTGEKVFLECVQDMDHENMFWYRQDPGLGLRLIYFSYDVKMKEKGDIPEGYSVSREKKERFSLILESASTNQTSMYLCASSSPDRGLYTEAFFGQGTRLTVV.

The genes are TRBV6-5 and TRBJ2-7; D unclear. CDR3 size: 16 residues. The germline V and J ends were trimmed by 0 bases and 2 bases, with 14 bases remaining between them. Germline CDR1 is MNHEY and CDR2 is SVGAGI. DNA of the CDR3: TGTGCCAGCAGTTACTCGAATCGAGGCAGAACCTACGAGCAGTACTTC. Protein product: CASSYSNRGRTYEQYF.

This rearrangement joins TRBV29-1 to TRBJ1-1, with TRBD1 as a possible D gene (5 bases). The CDR3 covers 15 residues. Germline V gene data show CDR1 as SQVTM and CDR2 as ANQGSEA. Trimming removed 2 bases from V and 1 base from J, with 14 bases in between. The CDR3 sequence: CSVEKVRRGNTEAFF. CDR3 DNA sequence: TGCAGCGTTGAAAAGGTTAGGAGGGGGAACACTGAAGCTTTCTTT. The full variable domain, rest sourced from reference TRBV29-1 and TRBJ1-1, is SAVISQKPSRDICQRGTSLTIQCQVDSQVTMMFWYRQQPGQSLTLIATANQGSEATYESGFVIDKFPISRPNLTFSTLTVSNMSPEDSSIYLCSVEKVRRGNTEAFFGQGTRLTVV.

The chain links TRBV4-3 to TRBJ2-7; 10 nucleotides align to TRBD1. The J segment lost 4 bases and the V segment lost 3 bases, leaving 6 bases of the junction unmatched. The CDR3 sequence is 15 residues long. Germline CDR1 reads LGHNA; CDR2 reads YSLEER. The CDR3 here is CASSHMDRGNYEQYF. For the CDR3, the DNA is TGCGCCAGCAGCCACATGGACAGGGGGAATTACGAGCAGTACTTC.

The rearrangement links TRBV29-1 to TRBJ1-1, with a possible D match to TRBD1 (5 bases). V lost 6 bases, J lost 4 bases, and 9 bases lay in between. Germline V gene lookup returns CDR1 SQVTM and CDR2 ANQGSEA. This CDR3 is 11 amino acids long. This CDR3 reads CSVDDSTEAFF. CDR3 bases: TGCAGCGTCGATGACAGCACTGAAGCTTTCTTT.

The V gene is TRBV7-3, the J gene TRBJ2-2, with a tentative D call TRBD2 (6 bases). The CDR3 is 16 amino acids. Germline CDR1 and CDR2: SGHTA and FQGTGA. Trimming removed 5 bases from V and 2 bases from J, with 15 bases in between. DNA of the CDR3: TGTGCCAGCAGCCCACTGGGGGGATCAAACACCGGGGAGCTGTTTTTT. This encodes CASSPLGGSNTGELFF.

The chain uses TRBV5-1 and TRBJ2-3; unclear D gene. The CDR3 sequence is 13 residues long. V lost 4 bases and J 6 bases, leaving 12 bases between the germline ends. Germline V gene lookup returns CDR1 SGHRS and CDR2 YFSETQ. The CDR3 DNA is TGCGCCAGCAGCCAATTCGGTCCGGATACGCAGTATTTT. The encoded protein is CASSQFGPDTQYF.